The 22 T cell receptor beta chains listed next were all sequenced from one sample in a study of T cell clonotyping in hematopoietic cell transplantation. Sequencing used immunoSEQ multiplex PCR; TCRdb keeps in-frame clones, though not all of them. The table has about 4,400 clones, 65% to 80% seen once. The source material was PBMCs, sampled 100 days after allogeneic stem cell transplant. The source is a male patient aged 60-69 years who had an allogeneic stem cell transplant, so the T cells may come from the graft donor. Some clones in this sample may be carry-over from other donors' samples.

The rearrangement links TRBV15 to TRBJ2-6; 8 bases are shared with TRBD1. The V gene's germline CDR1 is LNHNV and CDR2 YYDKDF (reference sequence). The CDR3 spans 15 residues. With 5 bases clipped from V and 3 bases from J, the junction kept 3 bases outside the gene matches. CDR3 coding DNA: TGTGCCACCAGCTCCGGGACAGGTGGGGCCAACGTCCTGACTTTC. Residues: CATSSGTGGANVLTF.

In nucleotides, the CDR3 is TGTGCCAGCAGCCAAGACCTGAGCTCTGGAAACACCATATATTTT. It translates to CASSQDLSSGNTIYF. J is TRBJ1-3 and V is TRBV4-2; D ambiguous. Looked up from germline, CDR1 is LGHNA and CDR2 is YNFKEQ. This CDR3 is built from 15 residues. V was shortened by 0 bases and J by 0 bases, with 6 bases between the two germline ends.

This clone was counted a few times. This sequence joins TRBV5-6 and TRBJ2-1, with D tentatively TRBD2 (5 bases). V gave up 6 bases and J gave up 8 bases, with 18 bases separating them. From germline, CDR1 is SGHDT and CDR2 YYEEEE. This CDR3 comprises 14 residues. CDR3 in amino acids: CASNPWGERDEQFF. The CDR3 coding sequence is TGTGCCAGCAACCCCTGGGGAGAGCGAGATGAGCAGTTCTTC.

The CDR3 loop reads CAWSESGTSGTNEQFF. DNA for the CDR3: TGTGCCTGGAGTGAGTCCGGGACTAGCGGGACCAATGAGCAGTTCTTC. The gene calls are TRBV30 and TRBJ2-1; 13 positions match TRBD2. Germline trimming cut 1 base from V and 6 bases from J; bases unmatched to any gene: 6. CDR1 GTSNPN and CDR2 SVGIG come from the germline V gene (reference sequence). The CDR3 covers 16 residues.

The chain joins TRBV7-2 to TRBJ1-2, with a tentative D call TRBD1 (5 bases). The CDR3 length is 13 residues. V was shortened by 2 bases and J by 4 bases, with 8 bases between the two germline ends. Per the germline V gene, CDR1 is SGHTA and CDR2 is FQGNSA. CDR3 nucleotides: TGTGCCAGCAGCTTACTGACAGCCTATGGCTACACCTTC. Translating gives CASSLLTAYGYTF.

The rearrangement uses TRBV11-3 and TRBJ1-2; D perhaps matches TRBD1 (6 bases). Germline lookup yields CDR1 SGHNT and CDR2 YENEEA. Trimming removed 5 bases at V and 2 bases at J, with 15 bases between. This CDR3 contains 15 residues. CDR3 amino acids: CASSPGVGDNYGYTF. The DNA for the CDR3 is TGTGCCAGCAGCCCAGGGGTAGGGGACAACTATGGCTACACCTTC.

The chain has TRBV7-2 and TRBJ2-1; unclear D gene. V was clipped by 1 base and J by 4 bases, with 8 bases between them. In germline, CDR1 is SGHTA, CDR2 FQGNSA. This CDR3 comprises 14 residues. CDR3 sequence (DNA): TGTGCCAGCAGCTTAGATATGGCTTACAATGAGCAGTTCTTC. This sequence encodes CASSLDMAYNEQFF.

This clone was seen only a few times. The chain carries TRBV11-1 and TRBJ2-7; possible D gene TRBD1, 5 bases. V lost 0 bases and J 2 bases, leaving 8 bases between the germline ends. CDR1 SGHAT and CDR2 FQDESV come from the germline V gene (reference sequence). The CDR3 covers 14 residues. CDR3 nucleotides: TGTGCCAGCAGCTTAGCGGTGGGGCCCTACGAGCAGTACTTC. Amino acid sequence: CASSLAVGPYEQYF.

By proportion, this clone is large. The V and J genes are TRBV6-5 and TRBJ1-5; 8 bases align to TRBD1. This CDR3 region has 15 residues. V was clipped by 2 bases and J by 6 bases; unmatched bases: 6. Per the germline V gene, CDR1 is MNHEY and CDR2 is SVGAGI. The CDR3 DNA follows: TGTGCCAGCAGTTACAGTCAGGGGGCGGCTCAGCCCCAGCATTTT. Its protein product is CASSYSQGAAQPQHF.

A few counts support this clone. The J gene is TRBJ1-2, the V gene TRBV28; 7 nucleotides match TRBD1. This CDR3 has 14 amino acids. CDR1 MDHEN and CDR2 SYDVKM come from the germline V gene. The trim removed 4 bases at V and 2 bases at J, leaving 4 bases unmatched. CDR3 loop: CASSSLTGNYGYTF. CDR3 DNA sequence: TGTGCCAGCAGTTCCTTGACAGGGAACTATGGCTACACCTTC.

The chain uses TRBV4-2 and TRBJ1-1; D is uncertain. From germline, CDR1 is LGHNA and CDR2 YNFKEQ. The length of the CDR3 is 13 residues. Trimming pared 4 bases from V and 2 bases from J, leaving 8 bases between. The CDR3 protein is CASSRPVNTEAFF. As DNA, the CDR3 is TGTGCCAGCAGCCGACCTGTAAACACTGAAGCTTTCTTT.

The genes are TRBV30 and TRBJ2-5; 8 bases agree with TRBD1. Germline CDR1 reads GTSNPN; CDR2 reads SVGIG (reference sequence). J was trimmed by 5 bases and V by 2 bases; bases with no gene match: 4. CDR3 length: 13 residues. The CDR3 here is CAWSRQGLETQYF. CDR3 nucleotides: TGTGCCTGGAGTAGACAGGGGTTGGAGACCCAGTACTTC. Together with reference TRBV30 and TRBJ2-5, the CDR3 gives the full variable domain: SQTIHQWPATLVQPVGSPLSLECTVEGTSNPNLYWYRQAAGRGLQLLFYSVGIGQISSEVPQNLSASRPQDRQFILSSKKLLLSDSGFYLCAWSRQGLETQYFGPGTRLLVL.

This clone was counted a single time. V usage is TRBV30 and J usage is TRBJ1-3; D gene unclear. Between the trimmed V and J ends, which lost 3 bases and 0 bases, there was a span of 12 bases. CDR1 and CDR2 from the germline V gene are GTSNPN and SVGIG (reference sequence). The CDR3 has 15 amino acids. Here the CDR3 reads CAWSPTILSGNTIYF. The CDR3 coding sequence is TGTGCCTGGAGCCCTACTATACTCTCTGGAAACACCATATATTTT. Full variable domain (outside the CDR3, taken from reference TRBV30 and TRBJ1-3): SQTIHQWPATLVQPVGSPLSLECTVEGTSNPNLYWYRQAAGRGLQLLFYSVGIGQISSEVPQNLSASRPQDRQFILSSKKLLLSDSGFYLCAWSPTILSGNTIYFGEGSWLTVV.

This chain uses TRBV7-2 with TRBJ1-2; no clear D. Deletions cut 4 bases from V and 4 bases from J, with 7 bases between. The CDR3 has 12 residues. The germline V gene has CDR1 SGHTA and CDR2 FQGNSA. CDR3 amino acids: CASSSQAYGYTF. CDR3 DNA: TGTGCCAGCAGCTCCCAGGCCTATGGCTACACCTTC.

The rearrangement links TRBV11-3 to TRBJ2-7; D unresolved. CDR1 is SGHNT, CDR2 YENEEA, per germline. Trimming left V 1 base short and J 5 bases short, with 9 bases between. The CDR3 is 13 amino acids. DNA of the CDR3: TGTGCCAGCAGCTTAGGTCGGAACCACGAGCAGTACTTC. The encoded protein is CASSLGRNHEQYF.

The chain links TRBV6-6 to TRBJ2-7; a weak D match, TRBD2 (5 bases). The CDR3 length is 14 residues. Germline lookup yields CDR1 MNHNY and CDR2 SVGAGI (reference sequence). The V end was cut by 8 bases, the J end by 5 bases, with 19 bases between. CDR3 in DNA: TGTGCCAGCGGCGGGTCAGCTACAGTCGACGAGCAGTACTTC. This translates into CASGGSATVDEQYF.

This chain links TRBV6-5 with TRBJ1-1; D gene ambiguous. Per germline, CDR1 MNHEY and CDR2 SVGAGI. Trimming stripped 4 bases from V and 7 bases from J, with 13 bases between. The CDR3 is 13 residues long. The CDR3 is CASSWQGGSEAFF. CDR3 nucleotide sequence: TGTGCCAGCAGTTGGCAAGGAGGCAGTGAAGCTTTCTTT.

Here the CDR3 reads CASSLYRDLRYNEQFF. The CDR3 DNA sequence: TGTGCCAGCAGCTTATACCGGGACCTAAGGTACAATGAGCAGTTCTTC. V usage is TRBV7-2 and J usage is TRBJ2-1; D could derive from TRBD1 or TRBD2 (5 bases each). Germline CDR1 is SGHTA and CDR2 is FQGNSA. The V end lost 2 bases, the J end lost 4 bases, and 15 bases lay between the germline ends. The CDR3 covers 16 residues. Based on the CDR3 plus reference TRBV7-2 and TRBJ2-1, the full variable domain is GAGVSQSPSNKVTEKGKDVELRCDPISGHTALYWYRQSLGQGLEFLIYFQGNSAPDKSGLPSDRFSAERTGGSVSTLTIQRTQQEDSAVYLCASSLYRDLRYNEQFFGPGTRLTVL.

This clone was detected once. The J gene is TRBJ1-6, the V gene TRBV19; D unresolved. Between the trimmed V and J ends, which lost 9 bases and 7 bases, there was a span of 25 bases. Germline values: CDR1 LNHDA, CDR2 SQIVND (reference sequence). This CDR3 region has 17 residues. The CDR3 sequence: CASRPPGRSSLNSPLHF. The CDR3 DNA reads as TGTGCCAGCAGGCCCCCCGGCCGCTCCTCCTTAAATTCACCCCTCCACTTT.

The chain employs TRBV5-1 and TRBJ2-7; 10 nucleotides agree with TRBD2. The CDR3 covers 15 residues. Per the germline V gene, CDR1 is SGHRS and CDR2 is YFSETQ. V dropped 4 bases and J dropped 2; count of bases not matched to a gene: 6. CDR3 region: CASSLGLARTYEQYF. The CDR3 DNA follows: TGCGCCAGCAGCCTGGGACTAGCGAGGACCTACGAGCAGTACTTC.

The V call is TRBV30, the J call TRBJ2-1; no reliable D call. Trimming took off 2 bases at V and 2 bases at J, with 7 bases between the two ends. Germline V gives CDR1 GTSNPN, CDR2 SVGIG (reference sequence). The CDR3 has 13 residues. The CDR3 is CAWSPGTYNEQFF. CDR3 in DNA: TGTGCCTGGAGTCCCGGAACCTACAATGAGCAGTTCTTC. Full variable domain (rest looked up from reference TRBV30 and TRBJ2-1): SQTIHQWPATLVQPVGSPLSLECTVEGTSNPNLYWYRQAAGRGLQLLFYSVGIGQISSEVPQNLSASRPQDRQFILSSKKLLLSDSGFYLCAWSPGTYNEQFFGPGTRLTVL.

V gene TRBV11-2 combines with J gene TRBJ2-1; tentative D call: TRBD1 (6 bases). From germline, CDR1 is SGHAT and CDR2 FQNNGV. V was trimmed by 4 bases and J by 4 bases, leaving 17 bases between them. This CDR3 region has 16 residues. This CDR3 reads CASSWMGQGSYNEQFF. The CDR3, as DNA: TGTGCCAGCAGCTGGATGGGCCAGGGGTCTTACAATGAGCAGTTCTTC. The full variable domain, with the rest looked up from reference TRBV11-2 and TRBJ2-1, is EAGVAQSPRYKIIEKRQSVAFWCNPISGHATLYWYQQILGQGPKLLIQFQNNGVVDDSQLPKDRFSAERLKGVDSTLKIQPAKLEDSAVYLCASSWMGQGSYNEQFFGPGTRLTVL.